This passage covers 13 T cell receptor beta chains from one sample sequenced in a study of shared clonotypes between healthy human individuals. Clones were read by immunoSEQ multiplex PCR, and TCRdb kept only the in-frame ones, dropping some. This table has about 2 million clones, 85% to 95% appearing once. The naive CD8 subset, CD45RO-negative cells positively selected for CCR7, excluded terminally differentiated effector memory CD45RA+ cells. The sample was naive CD8+ T cells sorted from blood. These receptors were obtained from a man between 18 and 29 years old in good health.

On this clone itself: The sample contains more than one DNA sequence encoding this CDR3. J is TRBJ1-2 and V is TRBV6-5, with unresolved D. The V gene's germline CDR1 is MNHEY and CDR2 SVGAGI. The V end was cut by 0 bases, the J end by 4 bases, with 9 bases between. This CDR3 comprises 14 residues. The CDR3 loop is CASSYSPGAYGYTF. DNA for the CDR3: TGTGCCAGCAGTTACTCCCCTGGTGCCTATGGCTACACCTTC.

The J gene is TRBJ2-1, the V gene TRBV12-5; 8 positions agree with TRBD1. Germline V lookup: CDR1 LGHNT, CDR2 FRNRAP. This CDR3 contains 16 residues. After removal of 5 bases from V and 9 bases from J, the junction contained 15 bases not matched to a gene. The CDR3 nucleotides are TGTGCTAGTGGTCTCCGCGGGCAGGGGGCGCTTTTTGAGCAGTTCTTC. As protein: CASGLRGQGALFEQFF.

The chain carries TRBV20-1 and TRBJ1-1; D gene uncertain. In germline, CDR1 is DFQATT, CDR2 SNEGSKA (reference sequence). Trimming cost V 5 bases and J 5 bases, with 9 bases left between them. This CDR3 is 11 amino acids long. The CDR3 sequence is CSARRWTEAFF. The CDR3 DNA is TGCAGTGCTCGTAGATGGACTGAAGCTTTCTTT.

Details on this clone: A junction end diverges from the germline sequence, so it may reflect a read error. This chain uses TRBV28 with TRBJ2-4; D gene ambiguous. The CDR3 loop spans 12 amino acids. CDR1 and CDR2 (germline): MDHEN, SYDVKM. The CDR3 spells CASSLRTEGWDF. The CDR3 coding sequence is TGTGCCAGCAGTTTACGAACTGAAGGGTGGGACTTC.

In this sample, this clone turned up once. The rearrangement links TRBV28 to TRBJ2-1; 7 nucleotides agree with TRBD2. V was pared by 5 bases and J by 3 bases, with 7 bases of the junction left unmatched. The germline gives CDR1 MDHEN, CDR2 SYDVKM. The CDR3 runs 15 residues. DNA of the CDR3: TGTGCCAGCAGTAAAAGCGGGGATCACTACAATGAGCAGTTCTTC. It specifies CASSKSGDHYNEQFF. Variable domain in full (rest from reference TRBV28 and TRBJ2-1): DVKVTQSSRYLVKRTGEKVFLECVQDMDHENMFWYRQDPGLGLRLIYFSYDVKMKEKGDIPEGYSVSREKKERFSLILESASTNQTSMYLCASSKSGDHYNEQFFGPGTRLTVL.

Remarks on this clone: The sample contains more than one DNA sequence encoding this CDR3. The genes are TRBV6-1 and TRBJ2-7; 8 bases map to TRBD1. The CDR3 covers 14 residues. Germline V gene sequence: CDR1 MNHNS, CDR2 SASEGT. The junction had 2 bases not matched to a gene; V was cut back by 4 bases and J by 0 bases. The CDR3 is CASSAGTGSYEQYF. The CDR3 nucleotides are TGTGCCAGCAGTGCCGGGACAGGCTCCTACGAGCAGTACTTC.

The chain links TRBV5-1 to TRBJ2-5, with 10 bases matching TRBD1. There are 17 residues in the CDR3. J was trimmed by 2 bases and V by 4 bases; bases with no gene match: 11. Germline-derived CDR1 and CDR2 are SGHRS and YFSETQ. The CDR3, as DNA: TGCGCCAGCAGCCTTATGGGACAGGGGTCCGAACAAGAGACCCAGTACTTC. Residues: CASSLMGQGSEQETQYF. The variable domain in full, completed from reference TRBV5-1 and TRBJ2-5, reads KAGVTQTPRYLIKTRGQQVTLSCSPISGHRSVSWYQQTPGQGLQFLFEYFSETQRNKGNFPGRFSGRQFSNSRSEMNVSTLELGDSALYLCASSLMGQGSEQETQYFGPGTRLLVL.

This sequence joins TRBV7-2 and TRBJ2-5, with 9 bases matching TRBD2. The CDR3 runs 15 residues. The germline V gene has CDR1 SGHTA and CDR2 FQGNSA. V gave up 5 bases and J gave up 5 bases; unmatched junction bases: 9. The CDR3 here is CASSLSGSRMETQYF. CDR3 nucleotide sequence: TGTGCCAGCAGCCTTAGCGGGAGTAGGATGGAGACCCAGTACTTC.

The rearrangement links TRBV7-9 to TRBJ2-5, with D maybe TRBD2 (6 bases). The length of the CDR3 is 16 residues. Germline V lookup: CDR1 SEHNR, CDR2 FQNEAQ (reference sequence). Trimming shortened V by 1 base and J by 9 bases, and 21 bases separated the two germline ends. CDR3: CASSLGEEDYHMAQYF. The DNA of the CDR3 is TGTGCCAGCAGCTTAGGAGAAGAGGACTATCATATGGCCCAGTACTTC.

The chain recombines TRBV11-2 with TRBJ2-7; D unresolved. CDR3 length: 14 residues. From germline, CDR1 is SGHAT and CDR2 FQNNGV. The V gene lost 3 bases and the J gene lost 2 bases, with 11 bases spanning the gap. The CDR3 here is CASSFYSSAYEQYF. As DNA, the CDR3 is TGTGCCAGCAGCTTTTATTCGTCAGCCTACGAGCAGTACTTC.

This sequence joins TRBV6-6 and TRBJ2-3, with D hard to call. CDR1 and CDR2 (germline): MNHNY, SVGAGI (reference sequence). This CDR3 is built from 16 residues. The ends were cut back, 5 bases at V and 1 base at J, with 16 bases in the middle. Written as DNA, the CDR3 is TGTGCCAGCAGTCCTACAAAAGGCCTGGGCACAGATACGCAGTATTTT. It encodes CASSPTKGLGTDTQYF.

The V gene is TRBV2, the J gene TRBJ1-5; the D is unclear. The CDR3 sequence is 11 residues long. V dropped 8 bases and J dropped 7 bases, with 9 bases sitting between them. Germline V gene lookup returns CDR1 SNHLY and CDR2 FYNNEI. Written as DNA, the CDR3 is TGTGCCAGCTCTTCCGGGCAGCCCCAGCATTTT. It codes for CASSSGQPQHF.

This clone has only one observation. The chain has TRBV5-1 and TRBJ2-1; possible D gene TRBD1, 5 bases. The CDR3 sequence is 15 residues long. V was cut by 4 bases and J by 3 bases, with 14 bases left in between. Per germline, CDR1 SGHRS and CDR2 YFSETQ. Written as DNA, the CDR3 is TGCGCCAGCAGCGTCACAGGAGTAGTCTACAATGAGCAGTTCTTC. Its protein is CASSVTGVVYNEQFF.